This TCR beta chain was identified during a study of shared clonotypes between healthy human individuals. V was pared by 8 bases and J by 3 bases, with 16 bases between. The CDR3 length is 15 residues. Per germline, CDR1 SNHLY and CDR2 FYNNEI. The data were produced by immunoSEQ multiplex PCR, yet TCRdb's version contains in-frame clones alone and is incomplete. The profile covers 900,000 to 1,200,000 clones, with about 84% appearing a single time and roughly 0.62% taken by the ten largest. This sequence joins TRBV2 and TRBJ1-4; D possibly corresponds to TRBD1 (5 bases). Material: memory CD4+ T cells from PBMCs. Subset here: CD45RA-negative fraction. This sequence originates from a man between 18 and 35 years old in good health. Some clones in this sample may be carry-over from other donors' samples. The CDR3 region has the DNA TGTGCCAGCTTGGCCGAGAGGGGCCCTAATGAAAAACTGTTTTTT. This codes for CASLAERGPNEKLFF.